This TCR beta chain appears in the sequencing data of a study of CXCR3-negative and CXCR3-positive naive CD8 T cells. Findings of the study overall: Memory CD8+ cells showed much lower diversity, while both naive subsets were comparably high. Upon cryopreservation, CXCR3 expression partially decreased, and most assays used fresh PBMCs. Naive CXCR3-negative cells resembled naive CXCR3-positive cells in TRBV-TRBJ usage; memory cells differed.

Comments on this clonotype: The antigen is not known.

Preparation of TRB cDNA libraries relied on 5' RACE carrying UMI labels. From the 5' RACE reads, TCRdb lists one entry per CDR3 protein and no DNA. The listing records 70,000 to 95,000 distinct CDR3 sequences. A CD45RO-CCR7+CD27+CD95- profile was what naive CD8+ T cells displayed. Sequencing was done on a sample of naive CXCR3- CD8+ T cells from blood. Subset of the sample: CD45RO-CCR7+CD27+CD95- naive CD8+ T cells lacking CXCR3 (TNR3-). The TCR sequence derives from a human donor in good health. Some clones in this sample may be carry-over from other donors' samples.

The CDR3 is CASSPGGPTYEQYF. The rearrangement uses TRBV5-1 and TRBJ2-7; TCRdb's D call, TRBD1, is unchecked because there is no DNA. The CDR3 is made up of 14 amino acids. Germline assignment: CDR1 SGHRS and CDR2 YFSETQ.